This section outlines one T cell receptor (beta chain) sequence together with its context. This record belongs to a study of blood T cell repertoires in COVID-19. Study overall: The samples span acute and convalescent COVID-19 from the United States, Italy and Spain.

V lost 0 bases and J lost 4; bases outside the gene matches: 3. This CDR3 contains 16 residues. CDR1 is SGHVS and CDR2 is FNYEAQ in the germline V gene. TCRdb's copy holds only in-frame clones and misses some; the assay was immunoSEQ multiplex PCR. The top ten clones hold 4.9% of a sample with just over 75,000 clones, approximately 90% of them seen once. Sequenced material: peripheral blood. The clonotype originates from an elderly woman with active or convalescent COVID-19. V gene TRBV7-6 combines with J gene TRBJ2-3; the match to TRBD2 covers 11 bases. CDR3 sequence reads: CASSLALAGGADTQYF. CDR3 in DNA: TGTGCCAGCAGCTTAGCTTTAGCGGGAGGGGCAGATACGCAGTATTTT.